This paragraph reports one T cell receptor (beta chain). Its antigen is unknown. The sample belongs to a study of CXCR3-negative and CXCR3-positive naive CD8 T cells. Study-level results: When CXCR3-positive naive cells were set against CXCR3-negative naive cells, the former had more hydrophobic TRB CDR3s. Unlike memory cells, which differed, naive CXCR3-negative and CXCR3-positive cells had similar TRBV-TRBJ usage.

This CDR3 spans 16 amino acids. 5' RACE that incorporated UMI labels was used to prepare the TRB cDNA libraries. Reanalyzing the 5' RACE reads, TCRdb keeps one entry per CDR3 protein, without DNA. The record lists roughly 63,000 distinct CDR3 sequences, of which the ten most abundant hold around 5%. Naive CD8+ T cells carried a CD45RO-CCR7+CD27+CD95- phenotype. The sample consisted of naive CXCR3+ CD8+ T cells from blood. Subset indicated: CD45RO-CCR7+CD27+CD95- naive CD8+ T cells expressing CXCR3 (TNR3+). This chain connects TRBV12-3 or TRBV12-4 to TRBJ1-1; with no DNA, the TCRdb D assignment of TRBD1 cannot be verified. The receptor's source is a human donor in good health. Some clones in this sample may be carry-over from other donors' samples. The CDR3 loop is CASSFGTGFKFTEAFF.